This entry is about one T cell receptor beta chain. Its target is not known. Libraries were prepared by immunoSEQ multiplex PCR; TCRdb keeps only in-frame clonotypes and omits some of them. The table lists about 1,100 clones, roughly 85% of them singletons. This specimen comes from a study of chemoradiotherapy in HPV16-positive cancers. General study findings and limits: Only two HPV16-positive patients supplied the functional HPV-specificity definition. Candidate HPV-specific clones and E7-related TCR motifs grew in tumor during treatment.

This TCR was recovered from a human donor with HPV-associated anogenital cancer. The source was tumor tissue, collected from a patient who underwent chemoradiotherapy.

CDR3 DNA: TGTGCCAGCAGTGTTTCTGGGACGGAAAATGAGCAGTTCTTC. Protein product: CASSVSGTENEQFF. The chain combines TRBV6-4 with TRBJ2-1, with D tentatively TRBD1 or TRBD2 (5 bases each). The germline V and J ends were trimmed by 4 bases and 7 bases, with 14 bases remaining between them. CDR3 length equals 14 residues. Germline V lookup: CDR1 MRHNA, CDR2 SNTAGT.